This TCR beta chain was identified in a study of T-cell memory formation after mild COVID-19. Findings and limits, study-wide: Contracting clones localized mainly to CM and EM when CD4+ and mainly to EMRA when CD8+. Pre-infection memory already had some responding clones, implying cross-reactive memory joined.

Notes on this clonotype: The antigen remains unidentified.

TCRdb independently ran MiXCR on the 5' RACE reads; one entry per CDR3 protein. The table lists about 340,000 distinct CDR3 sequences, roughly 15% of them singletons. There are 15 residues in the CDR3. Looked up from germline, CDR1 is MGHRA and CDR2 is YSYEKL. V shed 6 bases, J shed 7 bases, and the junction held 10 bases outside the gene matches. The sequenced sample was PBMCs or a T cell subset sorted from them (not recorded which). This TCR derives from a man aged 18 to 29 who had mild COVID-19 (a few samples of this study predate the infection). Cell type and time point are not known. The chain uses TRBV4-1 and TRBJ2-1; TRBD1 matches 9 bases. The CDR3 here is CASRDTTGGRNEQFF. CDR3 DNA sequence: TGCGCCAGCAGAGATACGACAGGGGGACGGAATGAGCAGTTCTTC.